The 9 T cell receptor beta chains in this list originate from one sample, sequenced in a study of radiotherapy plus CTLA-4 blockade in lung cancer. The repertoire was sequenced with immunoSEQ multiplex PCR; TCRdb's copy has only in-frame clones and lacks some. The top ten clones hold approximately 5% of a sample with 110,000 or so clones, 78% of them seen once. Sample: peripheral blood, taken from a patient treated with radiotherapy plus ipilimumab. The receptors were gathered from a human donor with non-small cell lung cancer who had a partial response to radiotherapy plus ipilimumab.

The chain's CDR3 is CASTRRGGGNTEAFF. CDR3 bases: TGTGCCAGCACTAGGAGGGGGGGTGGAAACACTGAAGCTTTCTTT. The V and J genes are TRBV7-9 and TRBJ1-1, with D perhaps matching TRBD1 (6 bases). The CDR3 totals 15 residues. CDR1 and CDR2 from the germline V gene are SEHNR and FQNEAQ (reference sequence). The V and J ends lost 7 bases and 2 bases respectively, with 17 bases between them.

J is TRBJ2-7 and V is TRBV6-9; TRBD1 might be the D (7 bases). This CDR3 contains 15 residues. The germline V gene encodes CDR1 MNHGY and CDR2 SVAAGI. V was cut by 7 bases and J by 3 bases, with 19 bases left in between. The CDR3 nucleotides are TGTGCCAGCAACCCCCCGGGGGACAGAGACTACGAGCAGTACGTC. The encoded protein is CASNPPGDRDYEQYV.

The chain links TRBV5-8 to TRBJ1-2; TRBD1 matches at 7 bases. V lost 0 bases and J lost 6; bases outside the gene matches: 11. This CDR3 comprises 16 residues. Germline V gene sequence: CDR1 SGHTS, CDR2 YDEGEE. The CDR3 loop reads CASSLVEGALHNGYTF. As DNA, the CDR3 is TGTGCCAGCAGCTTGGTCGAGGGGGCCCTCCACAATGGCTACACCTTC.

This clone appeared a single time. The chain links TRBV28 to TRBJ1-5, with D perhaps matching TRBD1 (5 bases). V shed 7 bases and J shed 4 bases, with 11 bases lying between them. CDR1 is MDHEN, CDR2 SYDVKM, per germline. CDR3 length: 13 residues. Here the CDR3 DNA reads TGTGCCAGCACTATGGACACTAATCAGCCCCAGCATTTT. It translates to CASTMDTNQPQHF.

The chain links TRBV7-9 to TRBJ1-2; D is perhaps TRBD1 (5 bases). The CDR3 length is 15 residues. Germline assignment: CDR1 SEHNR and CDR2 FQNEAQ (reference sequence). Between the trimmed V and J ends, which lost 5 bases and 5 bases, there was a span of 18 bases. Here the CDR3 DNA reads TGTGCCAGCAGCCCAAGACAGCAGGCCCCGTATGGCTACACCTTC. This encodes CASSPRQQAPYGYTF.

This clone has just one count. This chain uses TRBV6-5 with TRBJ1-3; D not certain. Trimming pared 5 bases from V and 4 bases from J, leaving 9 bases between. Germline assignment: CDR1 MNHEY and CDR2 SVGAGI. The CDR3 consists of 13 residues. The CDR3 loop is CASSDMRGNTIYF. DNA of the CDR3: TGTGCCAGCAGTGATATGCGAGGAAACACCATATATTTT.

The rearrangement links TRBV28 to TRBJ2-5; TRBD1 is a possible D gene (6 bases). V was cut by 1 base and J by 4 bases, with 7 bases left in between. Per the germline V gene, CDR1 is MDHEN and CDR2 is SYDVKM. The length of the CDR3 is 13 residues. DNA of the CDR3: TGTGCCAGCAGTTTATACAGGGTAGAGACCCAGTACTTC. Protein sequence: CASSLYRVETQYF.

The gene calls are TRBV9 and TRBJ2-2, with D maybe TRBD2 (5 bases). The CDR3 covers 15 residues. CDR1 and CDR2 from the germline V gene are SGDLS and YYNGEE. The germline V and J ends were trimmed by 0 bases and 4 bases, with 10 bases remaining between them. CDR3: CASSVGSGLTGELFF. The DNA for the CDR3 is TGTGCCAGCAGCGTAGGGAGCGGACTCACCGGGGAGCTGTTTTTT.

The chain combines TRBV10-3 with TRBJ2-5, with 11 bases matching TRBD1. CDR1 ENHRY and CDR2 SYGVKD come from the germline V gene. The V and J ends lost 5 bases and 8 bases, in that order; junction bases with no gene match: 7. The CDR3 is made up of 14 amino acids. The CDR3 here is CAISWDRGMETQYF. Here the CDR3 DNA reads TGTGCCATCAGTTGGGACAGGGGGATGGAAACCCAGTACTTC.